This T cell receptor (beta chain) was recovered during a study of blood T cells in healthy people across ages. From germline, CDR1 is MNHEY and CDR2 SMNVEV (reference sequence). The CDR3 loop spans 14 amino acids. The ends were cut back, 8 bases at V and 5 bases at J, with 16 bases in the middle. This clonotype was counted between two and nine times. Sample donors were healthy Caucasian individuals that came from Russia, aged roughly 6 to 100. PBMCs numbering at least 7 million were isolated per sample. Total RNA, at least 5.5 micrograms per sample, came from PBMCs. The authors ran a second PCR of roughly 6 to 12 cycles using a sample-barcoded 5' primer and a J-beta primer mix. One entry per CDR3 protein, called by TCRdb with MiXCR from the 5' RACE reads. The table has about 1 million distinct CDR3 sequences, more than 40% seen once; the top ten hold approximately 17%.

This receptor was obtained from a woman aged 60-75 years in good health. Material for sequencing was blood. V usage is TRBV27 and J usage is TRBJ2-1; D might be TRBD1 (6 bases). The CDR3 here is CASHSPWTDNEQFF. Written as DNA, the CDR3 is TGTGCCAGCCACTCCCCTTGGACAGACAATGAGCAGTTCTTC.